What follows are 15 T cell receptor beta chains derived from one specimen sequenced in a study of CD8+ T cells in alopecia areata. RNA was extracted and reverse transcribed into cDNA as the sequencing template. Generated by immunoSEQ multiplex PCR, the TCRdb table keeps only in-frame clones and is missing some. The table records 110,000 to 150,000 clones, roughly 61% of them present only once. The source material was CD4+ T cells sorted from blood, sampled at week 0. The receptors derive from a human donor with alopecia areata.

This clone occurred a few times. The J gene is TRBJ1-5, the V gene TRBV10-3, with D uncertain. Trimming stripped 3 bases from V and 4 bases from J, with 7 bases between. Per the germline V gene, CDR1 is ENHRY and CDR2 is SYGVKD. The length of the CDR3 is 13 residues. The CDR3 DNA reads TGTGCCATCAGTGAATCGGTGAATCAGCCCCAGCATTTT. This codes for CAISESVNQPQHF.

The V gene is TRBV5-6, the J gene TRBJ2-2; D unclear. The V end lost 2 bases, the J end lost 4 bases, and 3 bases lay between the germline ends. This CDR3 has 12 residues. CDR1 is SGHDT, CDR2 YYEEEE, per germline. This chain's CDR3 is CASSFPTGELFF. The DNA for the CDR3 is TGTGCCAGCAGCTTCCCCACCGGGGAGCTGTTTTTT.

The chain couples TRBV10-3 to TRBJ2-3; 8 bases match TRBD1. Per germline, CDR1 ENHRY and CDR2 SYGVKD. The CDR3 contains 16 residues. V was pared by 0 bases and J by 1 base, with 3 bases of the junction left unmatched. CDR3 nucleotide sequence: TGTGCCATCAGTGAGTCCGGGACAGGAGGCACAGATACGCAGTATTTT. This translates into CAISESGTGGTDTQYF.

The J gene is TRBJ2-1, the V gene TRBV5-6, with TRBD2 matching over 7 bases. The germline V gene has CDR1 SGHDT and CDR2 YYEEEE. Unmatched junction bases numbered 14, after V lost 7 bases and J lost 10 bases. This CDR3 has 14 residues. DNA of the CDR3: TGTGCCAGCGGAAGGGGACTAAGAAGATTGGAGCAGTTCTTC. This encodes CASGRGLRRLEQFF.

This clone appeared a few times. The chain uses TRBV7-2 and TRBJ2-3; 7 nucleotides line up with TRBD2. Germline-derived CDR1 and CDR2 are SGHTA and FQGNSA. Trimming took 2 bases from V and 4 from J; bases not matched to a gene: 9. The CDR3 length is 16 residues. In DNA, the CDR3 is TGTGCCAGCAGCTTATGGGGGAGCGCGGGGGCAGATACGCAGTATTTT. It translates to CASSLWGSAGADTQYF.

Only a few counts were recorded for this clone. The chain is built from TRBV2 and TRBJ1-5; TRBD1 agrees at 7 bases. This CDR3 contains 14 residues. Germline V CDR1 and CDR2: SNHLY, FYNNEI. Trimming at V came to 4 bases and at J to 5 bases, leaving 5 bases not matched to a gene. The CDR3, as DNA: TGTGCCAGCAGTGTGCAGGGGGGGGATCAGCCCCAGCATTTT. It specifies CASSVQGGDQPQHF.

CDR3 residues: CASRSDSQETQYF. The DNA for the CDR3 is TGCGCCAGCAGATCGGACAGCCAAGAGACCCAGTACTTC. The chain recombines TRBV5-1 with TRBJ2-5, with D possibly TRBD1 on 6 matching bases. Germline CDR1 reads SGHRS; CDR2 reads YFSETQ. This CDR3 has 13 residues. The V end was cut by 5 bases, the J end by 1 base, with 9 bases between. The variable domain in full, with the rest retrieved from reference TRBV5-1 and TRBJ2-5, is KAGVTQTPRYLIKTRGQQVTLSCSPISGHRSVSWYQQTPGQGLQFLFEYFSETQRNKGNFPGRFSGRQFSNSRSEMNVSTLELGDSALYLCASRSDSQETQYFGPGTRLLVL.

V is TRBV29-1 and J is TRBJ1-1; D is possibly TRBD1 (5 bases). The V gene lost 3 bases and the J gene lost 2 bases, with 10 bases spanning the gap. CDR3 length: 13 amino acids. Germline V CDR1 and CDR2: SQVTM, ANQGSEA. CDR3 in DNA: TGCAGCGTTGAGGGACGGTTTAACACTGAAGCTTTCTTT. Amino acid sequence: CSVEGRFNTEAFF.

This chain connects TRBV15 to TRBJ2-5; TRBD1 matches at 7 bases. Germline V gene sequence: CDR1 LNHNV, CDR2 YYDKDF (reference sequence). CDR3 length: 13 amino acids. J lost 5 bases, V lost 5 bases, and 5 bases had no gene match. The CDR3 here is CATSRDSHETQYF. The DNA of the CDR3 is TGTGCCACCAGCCGGGACAGTCACGAGACCCAGTACTTC.

This chain uses TRBV7-8 with TRBJ1-2; tentative D call: TRBD1 (5 bases). V lost 5 bases and J 7 bases, leaving 17 bases between the germline ends. CDR3 length: 14 residues. From germline, CDR1 is SGHVS and CDR2 FQNEAQ. The DNA of the CDR3 is TGTGCCAGCAGCCCGGGACGGATTCCTCTTGGCTACACCTTC. Its translation: CASSPGRIPLGYTF.

The chain links TRBV19 to TRBJ2-7; D is possibly TRBD1 (5 bases). Per germline, CDR1 LNHDA and CDR2 SQIVND (reference sequence). Trimming removed 8 bases from V and 0 bases from J, with 11 bases in between. This CDR3 has 13 residues. The chain's CDR3 is CASSRQSSYEQYF. CDR3 sequence (DNA): TGTGCCAGTTCAAGACAGAGCTCCTACGAGCAGTACTTC.

The chain is built from TRBV9 and TRBJ2-5, with 8 bases aligning to TRBD2. CDR1 and CDR2 (germline): SGDLS, YYNGEE. The trim removed 4 bases at V and 2 bases at J, leaving 4 bases unmatched. CDR3 length equals 14 residues. This chain's CDR3 is CASSQRGTQETQYF. CDR3 coding DNA: TGTGCCAGCAGCCAGCGGGGGACACAAGAGACCCAGTACTTC.

CDR3 loop: CASRLGTVMNTEAFF. CDR3 in DNA: TGTGCCAGTAGGTTAGGGACAGTTATGAACACTGAAGCTTTCTTT. The genes are TRBV19 and TRBJ1-1; TRBD1 agrees at 7 bases. From germline, CDR1 is LNHDA and CDR2 SQIVND (reference sequence). V was clipped by 6 bases and J by 0 bases; unmatched bases: 7. The CDR3 consists of 15 residues.

This chain connects TRBV25-1 to TRBJ1-2, with no clear D. The CDR3 contains 13 residues. Trimming took 3 bases from V and 4 from J, leaving 9 bases between them. CDR1 is MGHDK and CDR2 is SYGVNS in the germline V gene. Here the CDR3 DNA reads TGTGCCAGCAGTGAGGCTGGGTTCTATGGCTACACCTTC. Its translation: CASSEAGFYGYTF.

V is TRBV29-1 and J is TRBJ1-1, with 11 nucleotides matching TRBD1. This CDR3 is built from 14 residues. Unmatched junction bases numbered 6, after V lost 5 bases and J lost 4 bases. CDR1 is SQVTM and CDR2 is ANQGSEA in the germline V gene. The CDR3 spells CSVTTGTGGTEAFF. Written as DNA, the CDR3 is TGCAGCGTTACCACCGGGACAGGGGGCACTGAAGCTTTCTTT.